One and the same sample provided the 21 T cell receptor beta chains below, sequenced in a study of CD8+ T cells in alopecia areata (dated by TCRdb to the late 2010s). Explained via the paper, the time point label denotes: roughly 26 weeks on oral tofacitinib. Per the publication, the treatment or condition label means: oral pan-JAK inhibitor, 5-10 mg twice daily. Libraries were built with the immunoSEQ multiplex PCR assay. RNA was extracted from all samples and reverse transcribed into cDNA as template for TCR sequencing. Imported from immuneACCESS, the table was reduced by TCRdb to in-frame sequences with V and J called. These copies leave out some clones; in studies compared against another copy, an unresolved V gene accounts for under half, and the cause of the remainder is not known. The sample table shows around 200,000 clones, and roughly 53% are seen once. About 12% of the sample lies in the top ten.

The sample here was CD8+ T cells sorted from blood, taken at week 24, from a patient treated with tofacitinib. The receptors stem from a human donor with alopecia areata.

V usage is TRBV27 and J usage is TRBJ1-3, with 9 positions matching TRBD1. V was clipped by 8 bases and J by 2 bases; unmatched bases: 7. The germline V gene has CDR1 MNHEY and CDR2 SMNVEV (reference sequence). The CDR3 totals 15 residues. In nucleotides, the CDR3 is TGTGCCAGCCGGGGACAGGGAGGGCCTGGAAACACCATATATTTT. Residues: CASRGQGGPGNTIYF.

The gene calls are TRBV5-1 and TRBJ1-5, with D tentatively TRBD1 (5 bases). Trimming removed 0 bases from V and 5 bases from J, with 12 bases in between. There are 15 residues in the CDR3. Germline CDR1 and CDR2: SGHRS and YFSETQ. Here the CDR3 reads CASSLGDRDYQPQHF. The CDR3 nucleotides are TGCGCCAGCAGCTTGGGCGACAGAGACTATCAGCCCCAGCATTTT.

The gene calls are TRBV19 and TRBJ2-7, with a possible D match to TRBD1 (5 bases). CDR1 is LNHDA and CDR2 is SQIVND in the germline V gene (reference sequence). The CDR3 has 15 residues. V gave up 1 base and J gave up 0 bases, with 10 bases separating them. The CDR3 sequence is CASSIADSISYEQYF. The CDR3 DNA reads as TGTGCCAGTAGTATAGCTGACAGCATCTCCTACGAGCAGTACTTC.

CDR3 DNA sequence: TGTGCCAGCAGTCAGTCGCCTAGCTCCTACGAGCAGTACTTC. This codes for CASSQSPSSYEQYF. This rearrangement joins TRBV27 to TRBJ2-7; unclear D gene. The V and J ends lost 5 bases and 0 bases respectively, with 11 bases between them. Germline CDR1 MNHEY, CDR2 SMNVEV (reference sequence). The CDR3 totals 14 residues.

The V call is TRBV30, the J call TRBJ2-2, with 10 bases fitting TRBD2. Looked up from germline, CDR1 is GTSNPN and CDR2 is SVGIG (reference sequence). The J segment lost 6 bases and the V segment lost 0 bases, leaving 7 bases of the junction unmatched. This CDR3 region has 16 residues. For the CDR3, the DNA is TGTGCCTGGAGTGTAGGGTGGCTAGCGGGGGCCGGGGAGCTGTTTTTT. Amino acids: CAWSVGWLAGAGELFF.

With respect to this clone: In this CDR3 the conserved last residue, phenylalanine or tryptophan, is missing, so a read error is likely. This chain uses TRBV30 with TRBJ1-1, with TRBD1 matching 8 bases. Trimming at V came to 5 bases and at J to 5 bases, leaving 4 bases not matched to a gene. Germline V gene lookup returns CDR1 GTSNPN and CDR2 SVGIG (reference sequence). The CDR3 runs 12 residues. The CDR3 region is CAWGQGRTEAFC. The CDR3 DNA reads as TGTGCCTGGGGACAGGGACGGACTGAAGCTTTCTGT.

The V gene is TRBV4-1, the J gene TRBJ1-3; D remains unclear. This CDR3 has 12 residues. V lost 1 base and J 7 bases, leaving 5 bases between the germline ends. Germline V lookup: CDR1 MGHRA, CDR2 YSYEKL. The DNA of the CDR3 is TGCGCCAGCAGCCAAGGCCCGAACACCATATATTTT. This translates into CASSQGPNTIYF.

The chain joins TRBV29-1 to TRBJ2-2; D assignment may be TRBD1 or TRBD2 (5 bases each). V was clipped by 4 bases and J by 7 bases, with 10 bases between them. The CDR3 has 12 amino acids. The germline V gene encodes CDR1 SQVTM and CDR2 ANQGSEA. In DNA, the CDR3 is TGCAGCGTTGTTCAGGGACGCGGGGAGCTGTTTTTT. Its translation: CSVVQGRGELFF.

This clone turned up a few times. The rearrangement uses TRBV2 and TRBJ2-5, with 9 positions matching TRBD1. V dropped 5 bases and J dropped 0; count of bases not matched to a gene: 4. This CDR3 region has 15 residues. The germline V gene has CDR1 SNHLY and CDR2 FYNNEI. The CDR3 nucleotides are TGTGCCAGCAGTCTAAGGGACAGGGACCAAGAGACCCAGTACTTC. This translates into CASSLRDRDQETQYF. The full variable domain, with the rest looked up from reference TRBV2 and TRBJ2-5, is EPEVTQTPSHQVTQMGQEVILRCVPISNHLYFYWYRQILGQKVEFLVSFYNNEISEKSEIFDDQFSVERPDGSNFTLKIRSTKLEDSAMYFCASSLRDRDQETQYFGPGTRLLVL.

The chain uses TRBV5-6 and TRBJ1-2; D may be TRBD1 (6 bases). The CDR3 is 13 amino acids. Trimming took off 3 bases at V and 7 bases at J, with 13 bases between the two ends. Per germline, CDR1 SGHDT and CDR2 YYEEEE. The DNA for the CDR3 is TGTGCCAGCAGCTGGCTACAGGGATCTGGCTACACCTTC. Amino acid sequence: CASSWLQGSGYTF.

This chain joins TRBV2 and TRBJ1-5; tentative D call: TRBD1 (6 bases). The CDR3 is 14 residues long. Between the trimmed V and J ends, which lost 4 bases and 4 bases, there was a span of 11 bases. In germline, CDR1 is SNHLY, CDR2 FYNNEI. CDR3 protein: CASSARDINQPQHF. The CDR3 nucleotides read TGTGCCAGCAGTGCCCGGGACATAAATCAGCCCCAGCATTTT.

This clone was detected a few times. The chain uses TRBV2 and TRBJ2-2; D is possibly TRBD1 (6 bases). This CDR3 is 15 amino acids long. The germline V gene has CDR1 SNHLY and CDR2 FYNNEI. V dropped 8 bases and J dropped 5 bases, with 18 bases sitting between them. The CDR3 DNA is TGTGCCAGCCTTTGGGGTAGAGGGGGAACCGGGGAGCTGTTTTTT. Protein: CASLWGRGGTGELFF.

The J gene is TRBJ2-5, the V gene TRBV23-1; 8 positions match TRBD1. TRBV23-1 is classed as an ORF, of uncertain function. V dropped 4 bases and J dropped 2; count of bases not matched to a gene: 18. The CDR3 has 19 amino acids. The CDR3 region is CASSPTPRGLRSTQETQYF. The CDR3, as DNA: TGCGCCAGCAGTCCGACGCCCAGGGGGCTCCGTTCAACTCAAGAGACCCAGTACTTC.

Only a few counts were recorded for this clone. The V and J genes are TRBV4-2 and TRBJ2-2; D may be TRBD1 (6 bases). The CDR3 covers 15 residues. The V end lost 0 bases, the J end lost 4 bases, and 9 bases lay between the germline ends. Germline V gene lookup returns CDR1 LGHNA and CDR2 YNFKEQ. CDR3 amino acids: CASSQELGGTGELFF. As DNA, the CDR3 is TGTGCCAGCAGCCAAGAGTTAGGGGGCACCGGGGAGCTGTTTTTT.

This clone occurred once. The chain employs TRBV4-2 and TRBJ2-1; D ambiguous. V was clipped by 1 base and J by 12 bases, with 10 bases between them. The germline V gene has CDR1 LGHNA and CDR2 YNFKEQ. The CDR3 covers 12 residues. CDR3 amino acids: CASSQGGGTQFF. CDR3 sequence (DNA): TGTGCCAGCAGCCAAGGGGGTGGTACGCAGTTCTTC.

The chain joins TRBV7-8 to TRBJ1-1; 8 bases align to TRBD1. Germline CDR1 and CDR2: SGHVS and FQNEAQ. With V trimmed by 4 bases and J by 1 base, 2 bases remained unmatched. This CDR3 region has 14 residues. The CDR3: CASSSGQGNTEAFF. The CDR3 nucleotides read TGTGCCAGCAGCTCAGGACAGGGGAACACTGAAGCTTTCTTT.

This clone was detected only a few times. The gene calls are TRBV29-1 and TRBJ2-1; D not certain. CDR1 and CDR2 from the germline V gene are SQVTM and ANQGSEA. This CDR3 is 14 amino acids long. V was cut by 7 bases and J by 0 bases, with 13 bases left in between. This chain's CDR3 is CSADSKSSYNEQFF. The CDR3 DNA is TGCAGCGCAGATAGCAAAAGCTCCTACAATGAGCAGTTCTTC.

This chain joins TRBV29-1 and TRBJ1-2; TRBD1 is a possible D gene (6 bases). V lost 4 bases, J lost 0 bases, and 12 bases lay in between. The germline gives CDR1 SQVTM, CDR2 ANQGSEA. The CDR3 is made up of 14 amino acids. The CDR3 region has the DNA TGCAGCGTTGTCACGGACAGAACTAACTATGGCTACACCTTC. Translated: CSVVTDRTNYGYTF.

CDR3 DNA: TGTGCCTGGAGTCGGACATCCCGCTCCTACGAGCAGTACTTC. This codes for CAWSRTSRSYEQYF. This chain uses TRBV30 with TRBJ2-7, with D possibly being TRBD1 (5 bases). V lost 2 bases and J lost 0, with 11 bases in between. CDR3 length equals 14 residues. From germline, CDR1 is GTSNPN and CDR2 SVGIG (reference sequence).

Remarks on this clone: Other DNA sequences in the sample encode the same CDR3. The chain links TRBV11-2 to TRBJ2-3; D call uncertain. Per the germline V gene, CDR1 is SGHAT and CDR2 is FQNNGV. Trimming stripped 1 base from V and 6 bases from J, with 5 bases between. This CDR3 is built from 12 residues. CDR3 loop: CASSLVADTQYF. Written as DNA, the CDR3 is TGTGCCAGCAGCTTAGTGGCCGATACGCAGTATTTT.

With regard to this clone: This CDR3 is also generated by other DNA sequences in the sample. This rearrangement joins TRBV4-1 to TRBJ1-5; no definite D call. The CDR3 length is 13 residues. Germline V lookup: CDR1 MGHRA, CDR2 YSYEKL. V shed 1 base and J shed 5 bases, with 6 bases lying between them. CDR3 sequence (DNA): TGCGCCAGCAGCCAAGCTGGAGATCAGCCCCAGCATTTT. It codes for CASSQAGDQPQHF.